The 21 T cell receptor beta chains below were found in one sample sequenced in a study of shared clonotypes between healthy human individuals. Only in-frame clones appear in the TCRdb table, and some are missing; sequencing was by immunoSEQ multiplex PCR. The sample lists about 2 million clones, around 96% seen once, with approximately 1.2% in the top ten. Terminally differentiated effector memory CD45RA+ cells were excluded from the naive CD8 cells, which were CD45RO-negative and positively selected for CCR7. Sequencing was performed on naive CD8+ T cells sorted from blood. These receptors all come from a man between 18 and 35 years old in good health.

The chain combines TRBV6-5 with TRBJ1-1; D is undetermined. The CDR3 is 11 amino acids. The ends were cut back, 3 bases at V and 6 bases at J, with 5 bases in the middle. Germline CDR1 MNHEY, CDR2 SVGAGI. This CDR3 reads CASSYTAEAFF. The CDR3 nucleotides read TGTGCCAGCAGTTATACGGCTGAAGCTTTCTTT.

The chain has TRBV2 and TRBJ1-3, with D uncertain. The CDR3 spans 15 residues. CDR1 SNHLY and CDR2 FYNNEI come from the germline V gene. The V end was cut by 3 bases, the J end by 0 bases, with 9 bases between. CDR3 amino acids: CASSESAYSGNTIYF. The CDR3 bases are TGTGCCAGCAGTGAGTCCGCTTACTCTGGAAACACCATATATTTT.

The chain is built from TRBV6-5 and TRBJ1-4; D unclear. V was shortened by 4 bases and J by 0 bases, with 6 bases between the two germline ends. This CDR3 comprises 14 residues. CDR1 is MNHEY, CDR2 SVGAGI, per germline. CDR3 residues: CASSSEATNEKLFF. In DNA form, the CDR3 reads TGTGCCAGCAGTTCAGAAGCAACTAATGAAAAACTGTTTTTT.

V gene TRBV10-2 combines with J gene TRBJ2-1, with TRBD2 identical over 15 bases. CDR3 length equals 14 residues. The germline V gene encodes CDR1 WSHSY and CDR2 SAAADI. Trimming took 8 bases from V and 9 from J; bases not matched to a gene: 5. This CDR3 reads CASGLAGGPSEQFF. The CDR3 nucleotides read TGCGCCAGCGGACTAGCGGGGGGGCCGTCTGAGCAGTTCTTC.

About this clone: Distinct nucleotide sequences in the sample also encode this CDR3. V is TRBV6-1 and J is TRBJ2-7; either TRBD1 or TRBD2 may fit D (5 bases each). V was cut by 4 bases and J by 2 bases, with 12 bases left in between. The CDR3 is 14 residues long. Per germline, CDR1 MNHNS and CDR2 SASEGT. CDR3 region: CASSARDPTYEQYF. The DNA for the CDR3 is TGTGCCAGCAGTGCCAGGGACCCCACCTACGAGCAGTACTTC.

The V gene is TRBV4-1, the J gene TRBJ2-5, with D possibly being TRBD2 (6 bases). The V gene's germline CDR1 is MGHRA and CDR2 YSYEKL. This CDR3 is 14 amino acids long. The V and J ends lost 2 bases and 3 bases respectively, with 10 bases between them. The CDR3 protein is CASSQTGVKETQYF. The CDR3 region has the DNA TGCGCCAGCAGCCAAACGGGGGTAAAAGAGACCCAGTACTTC.

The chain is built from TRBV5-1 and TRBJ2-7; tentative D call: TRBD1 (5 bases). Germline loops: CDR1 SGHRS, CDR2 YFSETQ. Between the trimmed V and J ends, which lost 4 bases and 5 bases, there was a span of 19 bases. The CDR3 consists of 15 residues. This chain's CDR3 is CASSHPTQGADEQYF. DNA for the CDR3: TGCGCCAGCAGCCATCCCACGCAGGGCGCCGACGAGCAGTACTTC.

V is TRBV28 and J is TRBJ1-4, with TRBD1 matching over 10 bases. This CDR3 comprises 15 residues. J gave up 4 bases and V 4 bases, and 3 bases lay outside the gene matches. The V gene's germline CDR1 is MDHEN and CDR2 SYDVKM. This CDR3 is CASSWTGGSNEKLFF. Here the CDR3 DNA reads TGTGCCAGCAGTTGGACAGGGGGAAGTAATGAAAAACTGTTTTTT.

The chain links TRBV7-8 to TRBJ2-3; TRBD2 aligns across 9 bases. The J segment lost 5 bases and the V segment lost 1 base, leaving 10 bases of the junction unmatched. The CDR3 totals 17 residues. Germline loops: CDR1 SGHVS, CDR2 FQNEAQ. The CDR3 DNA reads TGTGCCAGCAGCTTAGGAGTATGGGCTAGCGGGAAAGATACGCAGTATTTT. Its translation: CASSLGVWASGKDTQYF.

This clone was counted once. The CDR3 region has the DNA TGTGCCAGTAGTACCACATTGGGGGGCAATCAGCCCCAGCATTTT. Amino acid sequence: CASSTTLGGNQPQHF. The chain carries TRBV19 and TRBJ1-5, with D possibly being TRBD1 (5 bases). Trimming took off 4 bases at V and 2 bases at J, with 12 bases between the two ends. The CDR3 is 15 amino acids. CDR1 and CDR2 from the germline V gene are LNHDA and SQIVND (reference sequence).

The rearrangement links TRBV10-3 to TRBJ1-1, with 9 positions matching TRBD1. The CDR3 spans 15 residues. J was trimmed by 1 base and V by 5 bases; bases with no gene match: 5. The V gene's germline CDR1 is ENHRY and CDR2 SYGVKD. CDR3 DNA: TGTGCCATCAGTCCCGGGACAGGGCCGAACACTGAAGCTTTCTTT. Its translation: CAISPGTGPNTEAFF.

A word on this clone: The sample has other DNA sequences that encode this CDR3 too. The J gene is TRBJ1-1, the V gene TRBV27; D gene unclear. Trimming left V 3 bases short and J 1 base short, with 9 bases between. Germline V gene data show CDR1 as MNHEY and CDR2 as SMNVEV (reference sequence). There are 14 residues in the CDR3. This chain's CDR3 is CASSFLGGNTEAFF. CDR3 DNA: TGTGCCAGCAGTTTCCTGGGAGGGAACACTGAAGCTTTCTTT.

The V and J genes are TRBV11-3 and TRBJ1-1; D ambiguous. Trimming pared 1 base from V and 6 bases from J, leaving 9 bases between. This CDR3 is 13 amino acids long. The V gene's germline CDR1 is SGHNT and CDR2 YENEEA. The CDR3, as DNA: TGTGCCAGCAGCTTAGTCTCAGGATCTGAAGCTTTCTTT. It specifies CASSLVSGSEAFF.

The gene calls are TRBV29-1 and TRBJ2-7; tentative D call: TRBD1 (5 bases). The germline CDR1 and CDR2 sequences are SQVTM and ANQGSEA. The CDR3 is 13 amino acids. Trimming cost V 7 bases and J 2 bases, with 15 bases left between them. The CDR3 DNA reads TGCAGCGCCTCAGGGCCCATAACCTACGAGCAGTACTTC. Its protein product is CSASGPITYEQYF.

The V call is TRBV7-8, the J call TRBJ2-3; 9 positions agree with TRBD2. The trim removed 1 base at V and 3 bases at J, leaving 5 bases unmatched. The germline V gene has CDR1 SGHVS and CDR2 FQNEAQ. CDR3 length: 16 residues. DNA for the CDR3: TGTGCCAGCAGCTTAGTATCTGCGGGGGGGACAGATACGCAGTATTTT. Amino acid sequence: CASSLVSAGGTDTQYF.

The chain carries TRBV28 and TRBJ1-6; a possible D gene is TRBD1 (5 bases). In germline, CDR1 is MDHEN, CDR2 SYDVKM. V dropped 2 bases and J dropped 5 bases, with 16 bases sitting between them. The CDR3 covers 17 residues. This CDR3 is CASSLGPGGGNNSPLHF. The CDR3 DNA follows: TGTGCCAGCAGTTTAGGTCCGGGGGGAGGTAATAATTCACCCCTCCACTTT. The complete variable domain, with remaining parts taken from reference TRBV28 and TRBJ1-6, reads DVKVTQSSRYLVKRTGEKVFLECVQDMDHENMFWYRQDPGLGLRLIYFSYDVKMKEKGDIPEGYSVSREKKERFSLILESASTNQTSMYLCASSLGPGGGNNSPLHFGNGTRLTVT.

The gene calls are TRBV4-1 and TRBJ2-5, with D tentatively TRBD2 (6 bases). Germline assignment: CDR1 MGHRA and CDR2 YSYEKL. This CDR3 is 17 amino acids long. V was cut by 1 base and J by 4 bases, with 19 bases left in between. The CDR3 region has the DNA TGCGCCAGCAGCCAAGTTGTTAGCGGAGCCCGGGGAGAGACCCAGTACTTC. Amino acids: CASSQVVSGARGETQYF.

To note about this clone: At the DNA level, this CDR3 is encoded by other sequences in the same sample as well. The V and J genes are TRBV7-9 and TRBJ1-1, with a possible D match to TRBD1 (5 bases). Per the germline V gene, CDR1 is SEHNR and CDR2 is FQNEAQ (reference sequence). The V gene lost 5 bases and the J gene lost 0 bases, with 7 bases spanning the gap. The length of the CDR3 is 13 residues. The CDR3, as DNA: TGTGCCAGCAGCCTGACAGTGAACACTGAAGCTTTCTTT. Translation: CASSLTVNTEAFF.

DNA of the CDR3: TGCGCCAGCAGCTTGGCGGAGGGAGGTGGCTACACCTTC. This sequence encodes CASSLAEGGGYTF. V gene TRBV5-1 combines with J gene TRBJ1-2; D ambiguous. The CDR3 is made up of 13 amino acids. Deletions cut 0 bases from V and 7 bases from J, with 10 bases between. Germline V gene data show CDR1 as SGHRS and CDR2 as YFSETQ.

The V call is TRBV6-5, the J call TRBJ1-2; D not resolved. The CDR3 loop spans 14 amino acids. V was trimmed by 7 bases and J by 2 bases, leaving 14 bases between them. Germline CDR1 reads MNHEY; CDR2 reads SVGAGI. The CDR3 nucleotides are TGTGCCAGCACGTCCTTGGCTTGGAACTATGGCTACACCTTC. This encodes CASTSLAWNYGYTF.

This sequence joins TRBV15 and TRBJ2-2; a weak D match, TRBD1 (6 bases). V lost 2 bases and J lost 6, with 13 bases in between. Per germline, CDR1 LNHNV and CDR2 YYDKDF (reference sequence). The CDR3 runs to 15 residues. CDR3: CATSRYLQGPGELFF. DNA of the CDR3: TGTGCCACCAGCAGATACTTACAGGGCCCCGGGGAGCTGTTTTTT.